The 30 T cell receptor beta chains in this list originate from one sample, sequenced in a study of blood T cell repertoires in COVID-19. This table comes from immunoSEQ multiplex PCR, and its TCRdb copy is limited to in-frame clones, with some not included. The profile shows approximately 28,000 clones, 85% to 95% of them singletons. Specimen: peripheral blood. These receptors were obtained from a woman in her seventies with COVID-19, enrolled during active disease.

The chain combines TRBV21-1 with TRBJ2-2; TRBD1 is the table's D call, not checked against the DNA. TRBV21-1 is termed a pseudogene. This CDR3 has 12 residues. CDR3 protein: CANKVTTGELFF. Written as DNA, the CDR3 is TGTGCCAACAAAGTTACCACCGGGGAGCTGTTTTTT.

The chain carries TRBV10-3 and TRBJ2-1, with 12 bases fitting TRBD2. In germline, CDR1 is ENHRY, CDR2 SYGVKD. V lost 4 bases, J lost 8 bases, and 6 bases stayed unmatched. The CDR3 covers 15 residues. The CDR3 nucleotides are TGTGCCATCAGTGTGACTAGCGGGAGTGCCGATGAGCAGTTCTTC. Translated, it gives CAISVTSGSADEQFF.

The chain is built from TRBV29-1 and TRBJ2-1; TRBD2 matches at 10 bases. Germline values: CDR1 SQVTM, CDR2 ANQGSEA. With 7 bases clipped from V and 9 bases from J, the junction kept 12 bases outside the gene matches. The CDR3 has 14 residues. CDR3 in DNA: TGCAGCGGAGAGGGGGGTAGCGGGAGGTTTGAGCAGTTCTTC. This translates into CSGEGGSGRFEQFF.

The chain carries TRBV4-1 and TRBJ2-7; 12 nucleotides agree with TRBD2. Looked up from germline, CDR1 is MGHRA and CDR2 is YSYEKL. V shed 5 bases, J shed 3 bases, and the junction held 5 bases outside the gene matches. The CDR3 sequence is 15 residues long. Here the CDR3 DNA reads TGCGCCAGCAGCGCGGGACTAGCGGGTTACTACGAGCAGTACTTC. It is translated as CASSAGLAGYYEQYF.

The V and J genes are TRBV28 and TRBJ2-7; 9 bases agree with TRBD1. The CDR3 length is 15 residues. Germline CDR1 MDHEN, CDR2 SYDVKM. Trimming cost V 6 bases and J 5 bases; bases outside gene matches: 11. CDR3 sequence (DNA): TGTGCCAGCAGCATCCGGGACAGGGTCCGGAACGAGCAGTACTTC. It yields the protein CASSIRDRVRNEQYF.

The V and J genes are TRBV14 and TRBJ2-7; 10 bases map to TRBD2. The germline V gene encodes CDR1 SGHDN and CDR2 FVKESK. The ends lost 4 bases at V and 7 bases at J; junction bases unmatched: 10. This CDR3 region has 15 residues. CDR3 amino acids: CASSPGTSVPREQYF. The DNA for the CDR3 is TGTGCCAGCAGCCCAGGGACTAGCGTCCCAAGAGAGCAGTACTTC.

This chain joins TRBV28 and TRBJ2-5; 7 bases agree with TRBD1. The CDR3 is 13 amino acids. V dropped 6 bases and J dropped 2; count of bases not matched to a gene: 3. Germline assignment: CDR1 MDHEN and CDR2 SYDVKM. The CDR3 loop reads CASRRTGQETQYF. In DNA form, the CDR3 reads TGTGCCAGCAGGCGGACAGGTCAAGAGACCCAGTACTTC.

This sequence joins TRBV19 and TRBJ1-2; no firm D call. This CDR3 has 12 residues. CDR1 and CDR2 (germline): LNHDA, SQIVND (reference sequence). Trimming left V 6 bases short and J 3 bases short, with 8 bases between. In DNA form, the CDR3 reads TGTGCCAGTAGGGGAGGGTACTATGGCTACACCTTC. It specifies CASRGGYYGYTF. The whole variable domain, remainder taken from reference TRBV19 and TRBJ1-2, is DGGITQSPKYLFRKEGQNVTLSCEQNLNHDAMYWYRQDPGQGLRLIYYSQIVNDFQKGDIAEGYSVSREKKESFPLTVTSAQKNPTAFYLCASRGGYYGYTFGSGTRLTVV.

In regard to this clone: The sample holds other DNA sequences that translate to the same CDR3. The chain links TRBV12-3 or TRBV12-4 to TRBJ1-2, with D maybe TRBD1 (6 bases). Between the trimmed V and J ends, which lost 4 bases and 2 bases, there was a span of 8 bases. The CDR3 is made up of 13 amino acids. The CDR3: CASSSTGNYGYTF. CDR3 DNA sequence: TGTGCCAGCAGTTCGACAGGCAACTATGGCTACACCTTC.

J is TRBJ2-7 and V is TRBV11-2, with a weak D call TRBD2 (6 bases). CDR1 is SGHAT, CDR2 FQNNGV, per germline. Between the trimmed V and J ends, which lost 1 base and 1 base, there was a span of 8 bases. The CDR3 is 14 residues long. The DNA of the CDR3 is TGTGCCAGCAGCTTAGCGGGGAGGTCCTACGAGCAGTACTTC. This encodes CASSLAGRSYEQYF.

This clone was detected once. This chain uses TRBV3-1 (or the pseudogene TRBV3-2) with TRBJ1-3; no clear D gene. Germline CDR1 is LGHDT and CDR2 is YNNKEL (reference sequence). V lost 8 bases, J lost 3 bases, and 5 bases lay in between. This CDR3 comprises 11 residues. The CDR3 here is CASEFGNTIYF. The DNA for the CDR3 is TGTGCCAGCGAGTTTGGAAACACCATATATTTT.

As DNA, the CDR3 is TGTGCCAGCAGGGAGGTTTTATACAGGGGAGGTTGGCAAACTAATGAAAAACTGTTTTTT. The encoded protein is CASREVLYRGGWQTNEKLFF. The chain uses TRBV21-1 and TRBJ1-4; TRBD1 was called by the table and not checked on the DNA. TRBV21-1 is recorded as a pseudogene. The CDR3 length is 20 residues.

V and J are TRBV6-6 and TRBJ1-4; 10 bases map to TRBD1. This CDR3 contains 15 residues. The V segment lost 5 bases and the J segment 5 bases; nucleotides outside the gene matches: 5. CDR1 is MNHNY, CDR2 SVGAGI, per germline (reference sequence). CDR3 amino acids: CASSLPGQGNEKLFF. The DNA of the CDR3 is TGTGCCAGCAGTCTGCCGGGACAGGGGAATGAAAAACTGTTTTTT.

The rearrangement uses TRBV19 and TRBJ2-3; TRBD1 agrees at 7 bases. The V segment lost 5 bases and the J segment 0 bases; nucleotides outside the gene matches: 8. CDR3 size: 16 residues. Germline CDR1 and CDR2: LNHDA and SQIVND (reference sequence). The DNA of the CDR3 is TGTGCCAGTAGTCCTCGGGACAGATGGAGCACAGATACGCAGTATTTT. Translating gives CASSPRDRWSTDTQYF.

The V and J genes are TRBV2 and TRBJ1-5, with TRBD1 identical over 7 bases. Germline-derived CDR1 and CDR2 are SNHLY and FYNNEI. The CDR3 extends over 16 amino acids. Trimming took 3 bases from V and 3 from J; bases not matched to a gene: 8. CDR3 sequence reads: CASSEWGQQLNQPQHF. Written as DNA, the CDR3 is TGTGCCAGCAGTGAGTGGGGACAGCAGCTCAATCAGCCCCAGCATTTT.

The rearrangement links TRBV4-1 to TRBJ2-7; D remains unclear. Germline V gene lookup returns CDR1 MGHRA and CDR2 YSYEKL. The CDR3 has 10 amino acids. V gave up 3 bases and J gave up 6 bases, with 3 bases separating them. CDR3 amino acids: CASSQAEQYF. The CDR3, as DNA: TGCGCCAGCAGCCAGGCCGAGCAGTACTTC.

Written as DNA, the CDR3 is TGTGCCAGTAACCCCCTCACAGGGGCAGGGAACACTGAAGCTTTCTTT. Translating gives CASNPLTGAGNTEAFF. The V gene is TRBV19, the J gene TRBJ1-1, with TRBD1 identical over 7 bases. Germline trimming cut 7 bases from V and 1 base from J; bases unmatched to any gene: 12. Germline CDR1 reads LNHDA; CDR2 reads SQIVND (reference sequence). The CDR3 spans 16 residues.

The genes are TRBV28 and TRBJ2-1; 7 bases agree with TRBD2. Germline V gene sequence: CDR1 MDHEN, CDR2 SYDVKM. The CDR3 runs 14 residues. The J segment lost 2 bases and the V segment lost 5 bases, leaving 3 bases of the junction unmatched. The CDR3 loop is CASSGEGPYNEQFF. The CDR3 region has the DNA TGTGCCAGCAGTGGGGAGGGCCCCTACAATGAGCAGTTCTTC.

This rearrangement joins TRBV29-1 to TRBJ1-6; 10 bases align to TRBD1. The V segment lost 6 bases and the J segment 7 bases; nucleotides outside the gene matches: 9. CDR1 is SQVTM, CDR2 ANQGSEA, per germline. This CDR3 has 15 amino acids. The DNA for the CDR3 is TGCAGCGTGCTTCTTGACAGGGGGCACAATTCACCCCTCCACTTT. Translation gives CSVLLDRGHNSPLHF.

The DNA for the CDR3 is TGTGCCAGCAGCGGACAGTGGAGCGTCCAGCCCCAGCATTTT. This encodes CASSGQWSVQPQHF. V and J are TRBV6-4 and TRBJ1-5, with a tentative D call TRBD1 (6 bases). There are 14 residues in the CDR3. Per germline, CDR1 MRHNA and CDR2 SNTAGT. Trimming shortened V by 6 bases and J by 7 bases, and 16 bases separated the two germline ends.

This clone was observed once. The CDR3 reads CASSLRTGDGYTF. The CDR3 DNA reads as TGTGCCAGCAGCTTGAGGACAGGGGATGGCTACACCTTC. J is TRBJ1-2 and V is TRBV7-9; 9 bases match TRBD1. J gave up 6 bases and V 3 bases, and 2 bases lay outside the gene matches. The CDR3 sequence is 13 residues long. Germline V gene data show CDR1 as SEHNR and CDR2 as FQNEAQ (reference sequence).

The chain combines TRBV5-4 with TRBJ1-4; tentatively, D is TRBD1 (6 bases). Trimming removed 4 bases at V and 8 bases at J, with 15 bases between. Germline V gives CDR1 SGHNT, CDR2 YYREEE (reference sequence). The CDR3 spans 14 residues. The CDR3 sequence is CASSKTGFGEKLFF. CDR3 DNA: TGTGCCAGCAGCAAAACAGGGTTCGGGGAAAAACTGTTTTTT.

The chain employs TRBV2 and TRBJ2-1; 13 bases map to TRBD2. The CDR3 runs 15 residues. Germline values: CDR1 SNHLY, CDR2 FYNNEI. J was trimmed by 7 bases and V by 5 bases; bases with no gene match: 5. CDR3: CASSPRTSGGNEQFF. The CDR3 DNA follows: TGTGCCAGCAGTCCGAGGACTAGCGGGGGTAATGAGCAGTTCTTC.

The chain recombines TRBV28 with TRBJ2-5, with D possibly being TRBD1 (5 bases). CDR3 length equals 14 residues. V dropped 7 bases and J dropped 5 bases, with 17 bases sitting between them. Germline values: CDR1 MDHEN, CDR2 SYDVKM. CDR3 in amino acids: CASTPEWGRETQYF. The CDR3, as DNA: TGTGCCAGCACGCCGGAGTGGGGCCGGGAGACCCAGTACTTC.

The chain couples TRBV7-3 to TRBJ2-5, with 7 bases identical to TRBD2. Germline lookup yields CDR1 SGHTA and CDR2 FQGTGA. Losses at the gene ends were 5 bases for V and 3 bases for J; bases not matched to a gene: 6. The CDR3 loop spans 14 amino acids. The CDR3 spells CASSPPSGKETQYF. The CDR3 DNA is TGTGCCAGCAGCCCTCCTAGCGGCAAAGAGACCCAGTACTTC. Complete variable domain (other parts from reference TRBV7-3 and TRBJ2-5): GAGVSQTPSNKVTEKGKYVELRCDPISGHTALYWYRQSLGQGPEFLIYFQGTGAADDSGLPNDRFFAVRPEGSVSTLKIQRTERGDSAVYLCASSPPSGKETQYFGPGTRLLVL.

The chain recombines TRBV7-9 with TRBJ2-5; 8 bases fit TRBD2. The length of the CDR3 is 14 residues. The germline V gene encodes CDR1 SEHNR and CDR2 FQNEAQ (reference sequence). J was trimmed by 4 bases and V by 4 bases; bases with no gene match: 5. CDR3 in amino acids: CASSSDGRVETQYF. The DNA for the CDR3 is TGTGCCAGCAGCTCAGACGGGAGGGTAGAGACCCAGTACTTC.

The CDR3 nucleotides are TGTGCCAGCAGGAAAGAGACAGGGGATCCTTATAGCAATCAGCCCCAGCATTTT. Encoded protein: CASRKETGDPYSNQPQHF. J is TRBJ1-5 and V is TRBV2, with TRBD1 matching 8 bases. The length of the CDR3 is 18 residues. V shed 6 bases and J 0 bases; nucleotides not matched to a gene: 13. From germline, CDR1 is SNHLY and CDR2 FYNNEI.

The J gene is TRBJ2-7, the V gene TRBV7-9; TRBD2 aligns across 9 bases. V dropped 5 bases and J dropped 2; count of bases not matched to a gene: 10. The CDR3 sequence is 16 residues long. Germline CDR1 SEHNR, CDR2 FQNEAQ (reference sequence). The CDR3 protein is CASSNQLAGRPYEQYF. The CDR3 DNA reads as TGTGCCAGCAGCAACCAACTAGCGGGCCGGCCCTACGAGCAGTACTTC.

The genes are TRBV6-5 and TRBJ1-5, with 8 bases aligning to TRBD1. V lost 6 bases and J lost 1; bases outside the gene matches: 5. Germline assignment: CDR1 MNHEY and CDR2 SVGAGI. The CDR3 has 15 amino acids. Here the CDR3 reads CASSAGQESNQPQHF. The CDR3, as DNA: TGTGCCAGCAGCGCGGGACAGGAAAGCAATCAGCCCCAGCATTTT.

This rearrangement joins TRBV6-5 to TRBJ1-6; TRBD1 agrees at 8 bases. Trimming removed 4 bases from V and 0 bases from J; junction bases left unmatched: 2. The germline CDR1 and CDR2 sequences are MNHEY and SVGAGI. The CDR3 loop spans 16 amino acids. CDR3: CASSSGTGSYNSPLHF. CDR3 in DNA: TGTGCCAGCAGTTCCGGGACAGGCTCCTATAATTCACCCCTCCACTTT.